This T cell receptor (beta chain) emerged from a study of cytomegalovirus exposure and HLA in healthy donors. The CDR3 is 13 residues long, ends included. Germline-derived CDR1 and CDR2 are SGDLS and YYNGEE. The study ran its PCR with 60 Vbeta and 13 Jbeta primers. Sequenced by immunoSEQ multiplex PCR; TCRdb stores in-frame clones only, minus some. The sample shows some 220,000 clones, around 88% of them seen only once. Points on this clone: The antigen remains undetermined. The DNA is omitted, as the CDR3 cannot be located on it reliably, and the CDR3 follows TCRdb's listing.

Study-level results: In an earlier analysis, in roughly 600 donors, most V segments appeared productive either ~87% or ~30% of the time.

The sequence was obtained from a young woman in good health and CMV-seronegative. The material sequenced was PBMCs. J is TRBJ1-2 and V is TRBV9; the tabulated D call, TRBD1, remains unverified against the DNA. The CDR3 spells CASSVATGTSRSF.